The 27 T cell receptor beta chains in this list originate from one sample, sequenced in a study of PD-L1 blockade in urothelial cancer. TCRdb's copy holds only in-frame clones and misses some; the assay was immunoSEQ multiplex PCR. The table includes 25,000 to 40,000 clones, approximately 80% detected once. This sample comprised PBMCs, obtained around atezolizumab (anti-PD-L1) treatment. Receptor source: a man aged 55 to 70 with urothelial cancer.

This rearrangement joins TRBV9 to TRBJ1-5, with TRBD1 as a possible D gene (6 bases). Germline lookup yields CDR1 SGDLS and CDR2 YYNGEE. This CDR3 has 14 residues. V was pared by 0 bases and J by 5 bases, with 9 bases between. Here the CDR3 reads CASSVGGGDQPQHF. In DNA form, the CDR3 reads TGTGCCAGCAGCGTAGGAGGGGGAGATCAGCCCCAGCATTTT. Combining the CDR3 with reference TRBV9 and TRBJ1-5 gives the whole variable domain DSGVTQTPKHLITATGQRVTLRCSPRSGDLSVYWYQQSLDQGLQFLIQYYNGEERAKGNILERFSAQQFPDLHSELNLSSLELGDSALYFCASSVGGGDQPQHFGDGTRLSIL.

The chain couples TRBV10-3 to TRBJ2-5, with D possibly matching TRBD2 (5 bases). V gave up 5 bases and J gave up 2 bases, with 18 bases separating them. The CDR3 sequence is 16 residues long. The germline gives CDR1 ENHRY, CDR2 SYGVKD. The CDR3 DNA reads TGTGCCATCAGTACTCCTAGCAGACAAGTGCAAGAGACCCAGTACTTC. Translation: CAISTPSRQVQETQYF.

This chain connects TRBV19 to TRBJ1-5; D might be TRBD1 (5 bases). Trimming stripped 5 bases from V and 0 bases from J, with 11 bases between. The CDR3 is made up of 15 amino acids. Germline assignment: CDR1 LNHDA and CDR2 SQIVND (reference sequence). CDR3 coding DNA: TGTGCCAGTAGTCTCCAGGGTTATAGCAATCAGCCCCAGCATTTT. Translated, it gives CASSLQGYSNQPQHF.

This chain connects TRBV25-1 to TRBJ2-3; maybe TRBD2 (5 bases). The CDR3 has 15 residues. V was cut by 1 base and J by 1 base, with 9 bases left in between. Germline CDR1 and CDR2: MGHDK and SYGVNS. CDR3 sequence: CASSESWRGTDTQYF. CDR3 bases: TGTGCCAGCAGTGAATCGTGGCGGGGCACAGATACGCAGTATTTT.

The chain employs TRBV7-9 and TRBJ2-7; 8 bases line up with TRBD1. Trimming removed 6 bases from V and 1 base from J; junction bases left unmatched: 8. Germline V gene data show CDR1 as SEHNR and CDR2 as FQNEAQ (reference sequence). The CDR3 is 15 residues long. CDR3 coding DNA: TGTGCCAGCAGTCTCGGACAGGGTCAATCCTACGAGCAGTACTTC. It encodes CASSLGQGQSYEQYF.

The CDR3 sequence: CAWRGWGLNEKLFF. In DNA, the CDR3 is TGTGCCTGGAGGGGATGGGGACTTAATGAAAAACTGTTTTTT. This chain joins TRBV30 and TRBJ1-4; weak D call: TRBD1 (5 bases). V was cut by 3 bases and J by 4 bases, with 12 bases left in between. The CDR3 length is 14 residues. Germline CDR1 reads GTSNPN; CDR2 reads SVGIG (reference sequence).

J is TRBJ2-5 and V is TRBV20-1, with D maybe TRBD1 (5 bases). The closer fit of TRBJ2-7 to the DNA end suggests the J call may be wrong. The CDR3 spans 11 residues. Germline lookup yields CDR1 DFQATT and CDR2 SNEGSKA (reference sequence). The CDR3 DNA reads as TGCAGTGCACCCGACAGCTACGAGCAGTACTTC. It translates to CSAPDSYEQYF.

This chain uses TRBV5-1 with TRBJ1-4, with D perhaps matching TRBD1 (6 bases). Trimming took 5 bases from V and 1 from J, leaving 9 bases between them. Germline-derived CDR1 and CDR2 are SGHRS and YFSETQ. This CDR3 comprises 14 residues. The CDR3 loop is CASRPQGTNEKLFF. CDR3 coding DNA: TGCGCCAGCAGACCACAGGGAACTAATGAAAAACTGTTTTTT.

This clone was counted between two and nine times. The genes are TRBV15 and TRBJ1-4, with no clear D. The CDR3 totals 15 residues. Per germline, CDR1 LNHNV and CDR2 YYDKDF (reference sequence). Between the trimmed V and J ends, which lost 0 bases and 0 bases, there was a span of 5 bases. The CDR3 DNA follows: TGTGCCACCAGCAGAGATTATTCAACTAATGAAAAACTGTTTTTT. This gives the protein CATSRDYSTNEKLFF.

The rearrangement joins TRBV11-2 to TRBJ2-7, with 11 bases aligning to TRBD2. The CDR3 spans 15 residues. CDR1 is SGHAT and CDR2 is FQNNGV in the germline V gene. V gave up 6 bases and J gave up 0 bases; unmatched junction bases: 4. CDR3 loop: CASRSSGGTSYEQYF. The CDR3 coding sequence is TGTGCCAGCAGATCTAGCGGGGGGACCTCCTACGAGCAGTACTTC.

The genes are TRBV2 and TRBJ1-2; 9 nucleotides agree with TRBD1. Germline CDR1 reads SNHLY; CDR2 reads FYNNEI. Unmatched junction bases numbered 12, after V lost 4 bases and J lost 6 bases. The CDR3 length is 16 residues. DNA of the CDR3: TGTGCCAGCAGTGGGGGACAGGGCTTTTCAATACATGGCTACACCTTC. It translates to CASSGGQGFSIHGYTF.

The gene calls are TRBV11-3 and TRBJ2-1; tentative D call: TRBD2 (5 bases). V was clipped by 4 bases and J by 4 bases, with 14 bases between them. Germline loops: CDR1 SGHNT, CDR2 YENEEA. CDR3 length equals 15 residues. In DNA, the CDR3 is TGTGCCAGCAGCTCGACACCGGGAACATACAATGAGCAGTTCTTC. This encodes CASSSTPGTYNEQFF. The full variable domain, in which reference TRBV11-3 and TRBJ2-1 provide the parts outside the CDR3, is EAGVVQSPRYKIIEKKQPVAFWCNPISGHNTLYWYLQNLGQGPELLIRYENEEAVDDSQLPKDRFSAERLKGVDSTLKIQPAELGDSAVYLCASSSTPGTYNEQFFGPGTRLTVL.

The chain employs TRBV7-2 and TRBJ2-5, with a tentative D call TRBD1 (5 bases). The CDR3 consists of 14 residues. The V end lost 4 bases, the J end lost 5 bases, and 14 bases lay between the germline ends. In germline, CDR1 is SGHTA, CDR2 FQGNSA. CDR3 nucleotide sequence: TGTGCCAGCAGCTCATCAGGGTTTCGGGAGACCCAGTACTTC. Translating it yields CASSSSGFRETQYF.

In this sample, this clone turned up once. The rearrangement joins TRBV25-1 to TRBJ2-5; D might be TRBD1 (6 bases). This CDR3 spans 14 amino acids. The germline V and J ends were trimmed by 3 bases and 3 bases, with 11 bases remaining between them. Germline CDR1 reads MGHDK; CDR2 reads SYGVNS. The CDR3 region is CASSEPQGKETQYF. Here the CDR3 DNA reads TGTGCCAGCAGTGAGCCACAGGGAAAAGAGACCCAGTACTTC.

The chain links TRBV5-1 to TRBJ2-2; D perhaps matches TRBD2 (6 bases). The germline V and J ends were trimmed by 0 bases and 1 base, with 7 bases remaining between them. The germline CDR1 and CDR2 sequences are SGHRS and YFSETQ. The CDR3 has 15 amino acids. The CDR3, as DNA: TGCGCCAGCAGCTTGGCGGGAGTGAACACCGGGGAGCTGTTTTTT. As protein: CASSLAGVNTGELFF.

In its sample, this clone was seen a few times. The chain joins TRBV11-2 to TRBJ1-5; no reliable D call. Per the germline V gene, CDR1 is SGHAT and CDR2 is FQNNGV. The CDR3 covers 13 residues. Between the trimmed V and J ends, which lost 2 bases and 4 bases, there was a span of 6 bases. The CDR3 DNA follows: TGTGCCAGCAGCTTAAACTGGAATCAGCCCCAGCATTTT. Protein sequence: CASSLNWNQPQHF.

The CDR3 here is CASSGGTGGISYGYTF. CDR3 bases: TGTGCCAGCAGTGGCGGGACAGGGGGCATTAGCTATGGCTACACCTTC. This chain connects TRBV6-1 to TRBJ1-2, with 12 positions matching TRBD1. J was trimmed by 4 bases and V by 4 bases; bases with no gene match: 7. Germline V CDR1 and CDR2: MNHNS, SASEGT. The CDR3 is 16 residues long.

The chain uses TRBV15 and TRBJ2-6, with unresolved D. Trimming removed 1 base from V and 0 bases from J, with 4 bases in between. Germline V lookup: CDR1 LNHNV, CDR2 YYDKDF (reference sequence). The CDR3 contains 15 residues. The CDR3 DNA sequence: TGTGCCACCAGCAGAGCCAGCTCTGGGGCCAACGTCCTGACTTTC. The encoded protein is CATSRASSGANVLTF.

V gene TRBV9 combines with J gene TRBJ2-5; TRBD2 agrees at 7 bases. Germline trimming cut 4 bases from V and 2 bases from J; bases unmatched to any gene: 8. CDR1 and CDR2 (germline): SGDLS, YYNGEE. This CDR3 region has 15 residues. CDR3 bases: TGTGCCAGCAGCTCCCTGGGGGGGACTCAAGAGACCCAGTACTTC. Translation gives CASSSLGGTQETQYF.

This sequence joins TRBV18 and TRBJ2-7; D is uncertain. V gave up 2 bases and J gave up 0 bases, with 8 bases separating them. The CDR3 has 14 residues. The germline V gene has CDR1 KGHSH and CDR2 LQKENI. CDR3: CASSPSPSSYEQYF. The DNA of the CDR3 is TGTGCCAGCTCACCATCCCCTAGCTCCTACGAGCAGTACTTC.

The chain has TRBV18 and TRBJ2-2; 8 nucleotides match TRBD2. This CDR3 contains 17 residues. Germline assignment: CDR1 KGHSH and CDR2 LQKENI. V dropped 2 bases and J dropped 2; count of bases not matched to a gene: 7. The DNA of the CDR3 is TGTGCCAGCTCACCAAGGGGAGCGGGAGCCAACACCGGGGAGCTGTTTTTT. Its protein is CASSPRGAGANTGELFF.

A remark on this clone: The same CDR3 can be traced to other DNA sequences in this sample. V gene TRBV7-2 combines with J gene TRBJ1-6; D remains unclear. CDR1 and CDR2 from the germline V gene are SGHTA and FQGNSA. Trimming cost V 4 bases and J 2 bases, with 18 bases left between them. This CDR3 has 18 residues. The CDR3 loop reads CASSSLGRTAAYNSPLHF. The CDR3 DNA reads TGTGCCAGCAGCTCCTTAGGACGTACAGCGGCCTATAATTCACCCCTCCACTTT.

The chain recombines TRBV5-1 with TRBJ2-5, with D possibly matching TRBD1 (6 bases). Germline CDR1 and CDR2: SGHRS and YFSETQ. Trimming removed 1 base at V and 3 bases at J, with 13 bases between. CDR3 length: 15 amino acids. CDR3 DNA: TGCGCCAGCAGCTTGAAATCACAGGGTAAAGAGACCCAGTACTTC. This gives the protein CASSLKSQGKETQYF.

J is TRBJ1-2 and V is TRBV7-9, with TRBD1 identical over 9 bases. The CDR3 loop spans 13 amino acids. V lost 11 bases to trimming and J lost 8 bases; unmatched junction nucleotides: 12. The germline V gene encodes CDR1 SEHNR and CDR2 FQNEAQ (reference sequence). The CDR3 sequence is CACNRDRADGYTF. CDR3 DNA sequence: TGTGCCTGCAACCGGGACAGGGCTGACGGCTACACCTTC.

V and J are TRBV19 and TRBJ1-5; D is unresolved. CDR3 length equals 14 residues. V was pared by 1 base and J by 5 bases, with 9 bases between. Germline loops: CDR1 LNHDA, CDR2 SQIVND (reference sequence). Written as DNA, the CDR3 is TGTGCCAGTAGTATAGCGGCGGAATATCAGCCCCAGCATTTT. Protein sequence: CASSIAAEYQPQHF. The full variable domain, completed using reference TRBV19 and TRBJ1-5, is DGGITQSPKYLFRKEGQNVTLSCEQNLNHDAMYWYRQDPGQGLRLIYYSQIVNDFQKGDIAEGYSVSREKKESFPLTVTSAQKNPTAFYLCASSIAAEYQPQHFGDGTRLSIL.

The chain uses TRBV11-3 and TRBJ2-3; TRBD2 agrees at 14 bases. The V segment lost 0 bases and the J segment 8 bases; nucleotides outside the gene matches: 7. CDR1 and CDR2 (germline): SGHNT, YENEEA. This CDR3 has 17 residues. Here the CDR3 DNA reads TGTGCCAGCAGCTTAGAAGGACTAGCGGGGGGCCGGGGTACGCAGTATTTT. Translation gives CASSLEGLAGGRGTQYF.

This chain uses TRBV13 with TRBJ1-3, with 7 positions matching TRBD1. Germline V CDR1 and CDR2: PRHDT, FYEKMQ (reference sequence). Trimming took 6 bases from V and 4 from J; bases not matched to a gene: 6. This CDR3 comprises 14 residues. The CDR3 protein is CASSSGTAGNTIYF. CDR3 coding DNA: TGTGCCAGCAGTTCCGGGACAGCCGGAAACACCATATATTTT.